This T cell receptor (beta chain) emerged from a study of blood T cell repertoires in COVID-19. Study context: COVID-19 samples collected from the United States, Italy and Spain covered acute and convalescent phases. PBMCs, B-cell-depleted T cells, or T cells were the source of the cDNA or gDNA that made up the material.

The CDR3 is 15 residues long. The trim removed 3 bases at V and 6 bases at J, leaving 5 bases unmatched. Germline CDR1 KGHSH, CDR2 LQKENI. Donors were grouped by their self-reported clinical history. Per the study methods: Amplified reference gene primers provided the basis for estimating nucleated cell counts. Generated by immunoSEQ multiplex PCR, the TCRdb table keeps only in-frame clones and is missing some. The V and J calls and clone size are taken from that table; D and trimming were inferred from the DNA. Among around 220,000 clones listed, over 75% were seen once. This receptor was identified in a woman in her forties with acute COVID-19. Material for sequencing was PBMCs or T cells enriched from blood (not recorded which). The chain recombines TRBV18 with TRBJ2-2; TRBD1 aligns across 9 bases. This CDR3 is CASSPPRTGAGELFF. CDR3 bases: TGTGCCAGCTCACCTCCAAGGACAGGGGCCGGGGAGCTGTTTTTT.